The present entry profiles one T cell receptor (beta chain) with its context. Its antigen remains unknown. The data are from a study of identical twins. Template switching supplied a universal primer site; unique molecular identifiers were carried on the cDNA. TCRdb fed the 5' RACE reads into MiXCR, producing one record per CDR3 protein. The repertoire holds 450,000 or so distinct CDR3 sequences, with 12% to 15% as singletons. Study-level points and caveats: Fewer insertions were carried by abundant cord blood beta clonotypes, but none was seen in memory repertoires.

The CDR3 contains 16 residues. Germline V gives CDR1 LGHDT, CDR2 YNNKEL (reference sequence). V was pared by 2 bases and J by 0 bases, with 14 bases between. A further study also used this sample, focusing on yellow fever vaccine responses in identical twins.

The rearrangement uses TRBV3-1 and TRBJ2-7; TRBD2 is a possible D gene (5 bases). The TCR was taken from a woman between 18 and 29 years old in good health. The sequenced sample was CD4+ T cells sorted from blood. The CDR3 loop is CASSQPQEAGSYEQYF. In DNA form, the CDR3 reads TGTGCCAGCAGCCAACCCCAAGAGGCGGGCTCCTACGAGCAGTACTTC.